These 28 T cell receptor beta chains originate from one sample sequenced in a study of T cells in Graves' hyperthyroidism and ophthalmopathy. RNA transcripts were the template for amplifying TCR beta CDR3 regions. Using the HTBI primer set, a first-round RT-PCR was run on the TCR CDR3. TCRdb re-derived calls from the multiplex PCR reads in MiXCR, one entry per CDR3 protein. The sample shows 560,000 or so distinct CDR3 sequences, about 20% of them seen only once. The sample taken for sequencing was blood. These receptors were obtained from a man aged 35-49 years with Graves' ophthalmopathy.

About this clonotype: A much larger clonotype is one base distant, so this may be a read error. Given the absence of the conserved phenylalanine or tryptophan at the CDR3 end, a read error is likely. This rearrangement joins TRBV30 to TRBJ1-1; 9 positions agree with TRBD1. The CDR3 sequence is 14 residues long. CDR1 GTSNPN and CDR2 SVGIG come from the germline V gene (reference sequence). J lost 3 bases, V lost 5 bases, and 7 bases had no gene match. CDR3 DNA: TGTGCCTGGTGCCTGAACAGGGGGCACACTGAAGCTTTCCTT. This codes for CAWCLNRGHTEAFL.

This chain uses TRBV19 with TRBJ2-2, with TRBD2 identical over 10 bases. The ends lost 7 bases at V and 3 bases at J; junction bases unmatched: 11. This CDR3 has 17 amino acids. Germline assignment: CDR1 LNHDA and CDR2 SQIVND (reference sequence). The CDR3, as DNA: TGTGCCAGTATTCGGACTAGCGGCTTGCGTTACACCGGGGAGCTGTTTTTT. Translated: CASIRTSGLRYTGELFF.

This clonotype was observed at least ten times. The J gene is TRBJ2-5, the V gene TRBV27; no clear D. The CDR3 runs to 14 residues. Per the germline V gene, CDR1 is MNHEY and CDR2 is SMNVEV (reference sequence). V lost 2 bases and J lost 4, with 11 bases in between. Here the CDR3 DNA reads TGTGCCAGCAGTTTAAGGCCTTATGGAGAGACCCAGTACTTC. It specifies CASSLRPYGETQYF.

This clonotype was picked up many times. The chain has TRBV27 and TRBJ1-1, with 7 bases matching TRBD1. With V trimmed by 6 bases and J by 1 base, 5 bases remained unmatched. The CDR3 is 14 residues long. The V gene's germline CDR1 is MNHEY and CDR2 SMNVEV (reference sequence). The CDR3 reads CASSLGGRNTEAFF. CDR3 nucleotide sequence: TGTGCCAGCAGCTTAGGGGGCCGGAACACTGAAGCTTTCTTT.

The chain combines TRBV20-1 with TRBJ1-2; D remains ambiguous. The CDR3 is made up of 12 amino acids. Per the germline V gene, CDR1 is DFQATT and CDR2 is SNEGSKA (reference sequence). V was cut by 5 bases and J by 3 bases, with 10 bases left in between. CDR3 coding DNA: TGCAGTGCTCCCCGGGCCGACTATGGCTACACCTTC. Translated, it gives CSAPRADYGYTF.

This clonotype was recorded many times. The chain combines TRBV28 with TRBJ1-5; 7 nucleotides match TRBD1. The CDR3 runs 14 residues. Germline trimming cut 7 bases from V and 4 bases from J; bases unmatched to any gene: 7. Germline CDR1 reads MDHEN; CDR2 reads SYDVKM. The CDR3 DNA reads as TGTGCCAGCACCCGACAGGGAACGAATCAGCCCCAGCATTTT. Protein sequence: CASTRQGTNQPQHF.

The rearrangement joins TRBV12-3 or TRBV12-4 to TRBJ2-7; D is uncertain. There are 15 residues in the CDR3. With 3 bases removed from V and 5 bases from J, the gap between germline ends came to 17 bases. The CDR3 DNA is TGTGCCAGCAGTTTGTACCAGCCCCAGTTGAACGAGCAGTACTTC. This translates into CASSLYQPQLNEQYF.

This clonotype came up a few times. CDR3 DNA sequence: TGTGCCAGCAGCGTGGCAGGATACGAGCAGTACTTC. As protein: CASSVAGYEQYF. The rearrangement links TRBV5-5 to TRBJ2-7; D remains unclear. The germline gives CDR1 SGHKS, CDR2 YYEKEE (reference sequence). The CDR3 consists of 12 residues. Trimming removed 4 bases at V and 4 bases at J, with 9 bases between.

This clonotype was seen only a few times. The chain is built from TRBV7-9 and TRBJ1-5, with D uncertain. Germline CDR1 is SEHNR and CDR2 is FQNEAQ (reference sequence). This CDR3 has 15 amino acids. Trimming left V 1 base short and J 0 bases short, with 7 bases between. CDR3 region: CASSLGPDSNQPQHF. The CDR3 DNA sequence: TGTGCCAGCAGCTTAGGACCGGATAGCAATCAGCCCCAGCATTTT. Drawing the rest from reference TRBV7-9 and TRBJ1-5, the complete variable domain is DTGVSQNPRHKITKRGQNVTFRCDPISEHNRLYWYRQTLGQGPEFLTYFQNEAQLEKSRLLSDRFSAERPKGSFSTLEIQRTEQGDSAMYLCASSLGPDSNQPQHFGDGTRLSIL.

This clonotype was detected many times. V usage is TRBV2 and J usage is TRBJ2-3; 9 bases are a match to TRBD2. The CDR3 consists of 14 residues. CDR1 is SNHLY, CDR2 FYNNEI, per germline. Trimming removed 10 bases from V and 4 bases from J; junction bases left unmatched: 9. CDR3 sequence (DNA): TGTGCCACTCCCGGGACTAGCAGGGCAGATACGCAGTATTTT. This gives the protein CATPGTSRADTQYF.

This clonotype showed up many times. This chain connects TRBV4-1 to TRBJ2-3, with D possibly TRBD2 on 6 matching bases. V was clipped by 5 bases and J by 0 bases, with 18 bases between them. Per the germline V gene, CDR1 is MGHRA and CDR2 is YSYEKL. The CDR3 consists of 17 residues. CDR3 bases: TGCGCCAGCAGCGCTAGCGTAGAACCGTGGAGCACAGATACGCAGTATTTT. Translating gives CASSASVEPWSTDTQYF.

This clonotype was seen many times. The CDR3: CASSPWGRGTDTQYF. The CDR3 nucleotides are TGTGCCAGCAGTCCCTGGGGCAGGGGCACAGATACGCAGTATTTT. The V call is TRBV27, the J call TRBJ2-3, with D perhaps TRBD1 (5 bases). Germline V CDR1 and CDR2: MNHEY, SMNVEV (reference sequence). The CDR3 contains 15 residues. V shed 5 bases and J shed 1 base, with 13 bases lying between them.

The chain employs TRBV29-1 and TRBJ2-2, with D perhaps matching TRBD1 (6 bases). The germline V gene has CDR1 SQVTM and CDR2 ANQGSEA. This CDR3 spans 13 amino acids. V was trimmed by 4 bases and J by 4 bases, leaving 10 bases between them. The CDR3: CSVGQAGTGELFF. The CDR3 bases are TGCAGCGTTGGACAGGCGGGCACCGGGGAGCTGTTTTTT.

The genes are TRBV30 and TRBJ1-1; perhaps TRBD1 as D (5 bases). V was clipped by 2 bases and J by 0 bases, with 13 bases between them. The length of the CDR3 is 15 residues. Germline V gene lookup returns CDR1 GTSNPN and CDR2 SVGIG (reference sequence). This CDR3 reads CAWSPRGLLNTEAFF. For the CDR3, the DNA is TGTGCCTGGAGTCCCCGGGGACTCCTGAACACTGAAGCTTTCTTT.

The V and J genes are TRBV19 and TRBJ2-1, with D perhaps TRBD2 (6 bases). V was trimmed by 5 bases and J by 4 bases, leaving 15 bases between them. This CDR3 comprises 15 residues. CDR1 is LNHDA and CDR2 is SQIVND in the germline V gene (reference sequence). CDR3 residues: CASSDRDSAYNEQFF. As DNA, the CDR3 is TGTGCCAGTAGTGACCGGGACTCTGCGTACAATGAGCAGTTCTTC.

This clonotype was detected many times. The chain uses TRBV6-5 and TRBJ1-1; D possibly corresponds to TRBD1 (5 bases). This CDR3 is 16 amino acids long. CDR1 MNHEY and CDR2 SVGAGI come from the germline V gene. V lost 1 base to trimming and J lost 1 base, with 13 bases between them. CDR3: CASSYLSLDRNTEAFF. The CDR3 DNA sequence: TGTGCCAGCAGTTACTTATCCCTTGACAGGAACACTGAAGCTTTCTTT.

J is TRBJ2-7 and V is TRBV4-1; 9 positions agree with TRBD1. CDR1 is MGHRA and CDR2 is YSYEKL in the germline V gene. V shed 1 base, J shed 4 bases, and the junction held 8 bases outside the gene matches. The CDR3 loop spans 16 amino acids. The CDR3 coding sequence is TGCGCCAGCAGCCAAGTGGGGGGGACAGGGAGGTACGAGCAGTACTTC. It specifies CASSQVGGTGRYEQYF.

The chain couples TRBV3-1 to TRBJ2-1; weak D call: TRBD2 (6 bases). CDR3 length: 16 amino acids. Germline V gene data show CDR1 as LGHDT and CDR2 as YNNKEL (reference sequence). V lost 6 bases to trimming and J lost 4 bases, with 19 bases between them. For the CDR3, the DNA is TGTGCCAGCAGGGGAGGAGACGGGATTAGGTACAATGAGCAGTTCTTC. It codes for CASRGGDGIRYNEQFF.

This clonotype appeared many times. The CDR3 DNA sequence: TGCGCCAGCAGGCTGGGACAGGGGGCCTACGAGCAGTACTTC. Protein product: CASRLGQGAYEQYF. This chain uses TRBV10-2 with TRBJ2-7; 11 bases match TRBD1. Germline CDR1 is WSHSY and CDR2 is SAAADI. V was pared by 6 bases and J by 2 bases, with 3 bases of the junction left unmatched. CDR3 length: 14 amino acids.

This clonotype was picked up many times. The V call is TRBV20-1, the J call TRBJ2-7; D remains unclear. Between the trimmed V and J ends, which lost 0 bases and 3 bases, there was a span of 15 bases. CDR3 length equals 15 residues. Germline V lookup: CDR1 DFQATT, CDR2 SNEGSKA (reference sequence). The CDR3 spells CSARDGPNSGYEQYF. CDR3 bases: TGCAGTGCTAGAGACGGGCCGAACTCGGGCTACGAGCAGTACTTC.

This clonotype was seen many times. The V and J genes are TRBV7-8 and TRBJ2-7, with 8 bases that match TRBD1. The ends lost 5 bases at V and 3 bases at J; junction bases unmatched: 6. The CDR3 covers 14 residues. The germline V gene has CDR1 SGHVS and CDR2 FQNEAQ. CDR3 region: CASSPGGTGYEQYF. CDR3 nucleotide sequence: TGTGCCAGCAGCCCAGGGGGGACAGGCTACGAGCAGTACTTC.

This clonotype came up a few times. J is TRBJ2-7 and V is TRBV7-9, with 9 bases aligning to TRBD2. Trimming took 1 base from V and 6 from J; bases not matched to a gene: 10. This CDR3 contains 16 residues. Germline values: CDR1 SEHNR, CDR2 FQNEAQ (reference sequence). The CDR3 reads CASSLGMVAGVSEQYF. In DNA form, the CDR3 reads TGTGCCAGCAGCTTAGGGATGGTAGCGGGAGTGTCCGAGCAGTACTTC. The whole variable domain, filled in from reference TRBV7-9 and TRBJ2-7, reads DTGVSQNPRHKITKRGQNVTFRCDPISEHNRLYWYRQTLGQGPEFLTYFQNEAQLEKSRLLSDRFSAERPKGSFSTLEIQRTEQGDSAMYLCASSLGMVAGVSEQYFGPGTRLTVT.

This clonotype turned up a few times. The gene calls are TRBV6-1 and TRBJ2-5; maybe TRBD2 (5 bases). Germline CDR1 reads MNHNS; CDR2 reads SASEGT. CDR3 size: 14 residues. V was trimmed by 5 bases and J by 5 bases, leaving 15 bases between them. The CDR3 is CASSKRSSRETQYF. CDR3 DNA sequence: TGTGCCAGCAGTAAGCGGTCCTCGAGGGAGACCCAGTACTTC.

This clonotype was detected only a few times. The CDR3 nucleotides read TGTGCTAGTGGTTTGGTATTTGGCGGGAGTGATCCTTCCTACAATGAGCAGTTCTTC. Translation: CASGLVFGGSDPSYNEQFF. The gene calls are TRBV12-5 and TRBJ2-1, with TRBD2 identical over 7 bases. The CDR3 runs to 19 residues. With 0 bases clipped from V and 1 base from J, the junction kept 12 bases outside the gene matches. From germline, CDR1 is LGHNT and CDR2 FRNRAP.

Comments on this clonotype: This may be a read error, as it is one base from a much larger clone. The chain combines TRBV7-9 with TRBJ2-7; TRBD1 might be the D (6 bases). CDR1 and CDR2 (germline): SEHNR, FQNEAQ (reference sequence). This CDR3 is 13 amino acids long. V lost 1 base to trimming and J lost 3 bases, with 7 bases between them. The chain's CDR3 is CASSLEDSYEQYF. The CDR3 nucleotides read TGTGCCAGCAGCTTAGAGGACAGCTACGAGCAGTACTTC.

The table lists this clonotype with many counts. CDR3 residues: CAISDSYSGANVLTF. In nucleotides, the CDR3 is TGTGCCATCAGCGACAGTTACTCTGGGGCCAACGTCCTGACTTTC. V usage is TRBV10-3 and J usage is TRBJ2-6, with a tentative D call TRBD1 (5 bases). V gave up 6 bases and J gave up 0 bases, with 9 bases separating them. The germline CDR1 and CDR2 sequences are ENHRY and SYGVKD. The CDR3 runs to 15 residues.

The chain has TRBV29-1 and TRBJ2-3; TRBD2 might be the D (5 bases). This CDR3 region has 14 residues. In germline, CDR1 is SQVTM, CDR2 ANQGSEA. V shed 6 bases and J shed 1 base, with 14 bases lying between them. CDR3 loop: CSVGSWVGTDTQYF. CDR3 in DNA: TGCAGCGTGGGGAGCTGGGTAGGCACAGATACGCAGTATTTT.

V usage is TRBV10-1 and J usage is TRBJ2-7; D is perhaps TRBD1 (6 bases). Germline CDR1 and CDR2: WNHNN and SYGVQD (reference sequence). CDR3 length: 14 amino acids. Trimming removed 7 bases from V and 3 bases from J, with 16 bases in between. Here the CDR3 reads CASTSWGPLYEQYF. CDR3 sequence (DNA): TGCGCCAGCACCTCCTGGGGGCCCCTCTACGAGCAGTACTTC.